Below, 27 T cell receptor beta chains from the same sample are listed, as sequenced in a study of T cells in narcolepsy. Clones were read by immunoSEQ multiplex PCR, and TCRdb kept only the in-frame ones, dropping some. The sample consists of about 25,000 clones, about four fifths of them appearing once. The sequenced sample was CD45RA- memory CD4+ T cells from PBMCs. All receptors derive from a human donor with narcolepsy.

This chain joins TRBV5-1 and TRBJ1-1; D uncertain. CDR3 length: 14 amino acids. From germline, CDR1 is SGHRS and CDR2 YFSETQ. Trimming took 0 bases from V and 2 from J, leaving 8 bases between them. The CDR3 nucleotides read TGCGCCAGCAGCTTGGCCCGGGGAAACACTGAAGCTTTCTTT. This encodes CASSLARGNTEAFF. Full variable domain (missing parts from reference TRBV5-1 and TRBJ1-1): KAGVTQTPRYLIKTRGQQVTLSCSPISGHRSVSWYQQTPGQGLQFLFEYFSETQRNKGNFPGRFSGRQFSNSRSEMNVSTLELGDSALYLCASSLARGNTEAFFGQGTRLTVV.

A few counts support this clone. The DNA of the CDR3 is TGTGCCAGTAGGCCGGGGACAGGGTCCACCGGGGAGCTGTTTTTT. This translates into CASRPGTGSTGELFF. V gene TRBV19 combines with J gene TRBJ2-2; the match to TRBD1 covers 9 bases. The CDR3 sequence is 15 residues long. The trim removed 6 bases at V and 4 bases at J, leaving 6 bases unmatched. CDR1 is LNHDA and CDR2 is SQIVND in the germline V gene (reference sequence).

The V gene is TRBV28, the J gene TRBJ2-3, with 8 bases lining up with TRBD1. There are 16 residues in the CDR3. Germline lookup yields CDR1 MDHEN and CDR2 SYDVKM. J lost 5 bases, V lost 5 bases, and 12 bases had no gene match. This CDR3 reads CASSATDRAGKDTQYF. The CDR3 bases are TGTGCCAGCAGTGCCACGGACAGGGCAGGTAAAGATACGCAGTATTTT.

The genes are TRBV2 and TRBJ2-3; the D gene could be TRBD1 or TRBD2 (5 bases each). Germline lookup yields CDR1 SNHLY and CDR2 FYNNEI. This CDR3 has 13 amino acids. V lost 11 bases, J lost 0 bases, and 12 bases lay in between. In DNA, the CDR3 is TGTGCCGCAAGGGACCGAAGCACAGATACGCAGTATTTT. Translating it yields CAARDRSTDTQYF.

V is TRBV5-1 and J is TRBJ2-7; D possibly matches TRBD1 or TRBD2 (5 bases each). V was pared by 0 bases and J by 3 bases, with 10 bases between. The CDR3 sequence is 14 residues long. Germline CDR1 and CDR2: SGHRS and YFSETQ. CDR3 in amino acids: CASSLAGPNYEQYF. As DNA, the CDR3 is TGCGCCAGCAGCTTGGCGGGACCGAACTACGAGCAGTACTTC.

This chain joins TRBV5-1 and TRBJ2-1, with D hard to call. Germline CDR1 is SGHRS and CDR2 is YFSETQ. The V gene lost 4 bases and the J gene lost 10 bases, with 12 bases spanning the gap. This CDR3 has 12 residues. CDR3 sequence: CASSPRGDEQFF. CDR3 nucleotide sequence: TGCGCCAGCAGCCCCAGAGGCGACGAGCAGTTCTTC.

The chain carries TRBV11-3 and TRBJ2-3; TRBD1 matches at 10 bases. Per germline, CDR1 SGHNT and CDR2 YENEEA. The CDR3 spans 14 residues. Unmatched junction bases numbered 5, after V lost 7 bases and J lost 4 bases. The CDR3 reads CASTDRGRPDTQYF. The DNA of the CDR3 is TGTGCCAGCACCGACAGGGGGCGCCCAGATACGCAGTATTTT. Combining the CDR3 with reference TRBV11-3 and TRBJ2-3 gives the whole variable domain EAGVVQSPRYKIIEKKQPVAFWCNPISGHNTLYWYLQNLGQGPELLIRYENEEAVDDSQLPKDRFSAERLKGVDSTLKIQPAELGDSAVYLCASTDRGRPDTQYFGPGTRLTVL.

V gene TRBV25-1 combines with J gene TRBJ2-5, with 7 bases lining up with TRBD1. V lost 3 bases and J lost 5; bases outside the gene matches: 9. Germline lookup yields CDR1 MGHDK and CDR2 SYGVNS. This CDR3 is built from 15 residues. CDR3 DNA sequence: TGTGCCAGCAGTGACGACAGGGTAAAAGGGGAGACCCAGTACTTC. This translates into CASSDDRVKGETQYF.

V is TRBV6-5 and J is TRBJ2-3; 11 bases align to TRBD1. This CDR3 spans 15 amino acids. Per germline, CDR1 MNHEY and CDR2 SVGAGI. The V gene end was trimmed by 6 bases and the J gene end by 4 bases; junction bases not matched to a gene: 6. CDR3 region: CASSHRDRGADTQYF. The CDR3 DNA is TGTGCCAGCAGCCACCGGGACAGGGGGGCAGATACGCAGTATTTT.

V and J are TRBV27 and TRBJ2-2; 10 bases align to TRBD1. After removal of 4 bases from V and 6 bases from J, the junction contained 5 bases not matched to a gene. CDR1 MNHEY and CDR2 SMNVEV come from the germline V gene (reference sequence). The length of the CDR3 is 15 residues. The CDR3 nucleotides read TGTGCCAGCAGTTCGGGACAGGGGATAGCCGGGGAGCTGTTTTTT. Protein: CASSSGQGIAGELFF.

J is TRBJ1-1 and V is TRBV6-6; 10 bases line up with TRBD1. CDR1 and CDR2 from the germline V gene are MNHNY and SVGAGI (reference sequence). The CDR3 contains 13 residues. The ends lost 6 bases at V and 5 bases at J; junction bases unmatched: 3. DNA of the CDR3: TGTGCCAGCAGGGACAGGGGGGGGACTGAAGCTTTCTTT. Amino acid sequence: CASRDRGGTEAFF.

This sequence joins TRBV5-4 and TRBJ1-1, with D hard to call. The CDR3 length is 13 residues. V was pared by 4 bases and J by 2 bases, with 9 bases between. Germline assignment: CDR1 SGHNT and CDR2 YYREEE (reference sequence). CDR3 in DNA: TGTGCCAGCAGCGTGACCCTAAACACTGAAGCTTTCTTT. This sequence encodes CASSVTLNTEAFF. Variable domain in full (rest from reference TRBV5-4 and TRBJ1-1): ETGVTQSPTHLIKTRGQQVTLRCSSQSGHNTVSWYQQALGQGPQFIFQYYREEENGRGNFPPRFSGLQFPNYSSELNVNALELDDSALYLCASSVTLNTEAFFGQGTRLTVV.

The rearrangement uses TRBV6-5 and TRBJ2-3; D unresolved. The length of the CDR3 is 13 residues. Germline assignment: CDR1 MNHEY and CDR2 SVGAGI. Trimming pared 2 bases from V and 3 bases from J, leaving 6 bases between. CDR3 sequence: CASSYRVTDTQYF. The CDR3 nucleotides read TGTGCCAGCAGTTACAGGGTTACAGATACGCAGTATTTT.

The chain carries TRBV27 and TRBJ2-1, with D unclear. Germline V gene lookup returns CDR1 MNHEY and CDR2 SMNVEV (reference sequence). This CDR3 has 12 residues. Between the trimmed V and J ends, which lost 7 bases and 10 bases, there was a span of 14 bases. In DNA form, the CDR3 reads TGTGCCAGCACCACCCTTAATGCGGAGCAGTTCTTC. This encodes CASTTLNAEQFF.

The chain links TRBV30 to TRBJ1-4; weak D call: TRBD1 (6 bases). The CDR3 totals 15 residues. Trimming took off 1 base at V and 8 bases at J, with 17 bases between the two ends. Germline CDR1 is GTSNPN and CDR2 is SVGIG (reference sequence). DNA for the CDR3: TGTGCCTGGAGTGCGGGGGGCAGGGGAGGCGAAAAACTGTTTTTT. Its protein product is CAWSAGGRGGEKLFF.

The chain combines TRBV5-1 with TRBJ2-1; no reliable D call. Germline lookup yields CDR1 SGHRS and CDR2 YFSETQ. The CDR3 spans 15 residues. V lost 0 bases and J 0 bases, leaving 7 bases between the germline ends. The CDR3 reads CASSLEGRSYNEQFF. Written as DNA, the CDR3 is TGCGCCAGCAGCTTGGAGGGCCGCTCCTACAATGAGCAGTTCTTC.

V usage is TRBV7-9 and J usage is TRBJ1-1; no definite D call. Trimming removed 7 bases at V and 8 bases at J, with 17 bases between. The CDR3 loop spans 13 amino acids. The germline gives CDR1 SEHNR, CDR2 FQNEAQ (reference sequence). CDR3 amino acids: CASTSSGPGEAFF. DNA of the CDR3: TGTGCCAGCACCTCTTCAGGTCCGGGAGAAGCTTTCTTT.

The genes are TRBV6-5 and TRBJ2-7; 9 bases are a match to TRBD2. V was clipped by 5 bases and J by 2 bases; unmatched bases: 4. Germline loops: CDR1 MNHEY, CDR2 SVGAGI. The CDR3 runs 14 residues. The CDR3, as DNA: TGTGCCAGCAGTACTAGCGGGCCGCCCTACGAGCAGTACTTC. Residues: CASSTSGPPYEQYF.

The chain is built from TRBV7-3 and TRBJ2-2, with 7 bases lining up with TRBD1. This CDR3 contains 16 residues. After removal of 5 bases from V and 6 bases from J, the junction contained 12 bases not matched to a gene. Germline assignment: CDR1 SGHTA and CDR2 FQGTGA. The CDR3 here is CASSPITGALAGELFF. The CDR3 DNA is TGTGCCAGCAGCCCCATTACAGGGGCGCTAGCCGGGGAGCTGTTTTTT.

The V call is TRBV5-6, the J call TRBJ1-2, with D unresolved. This CDR3 spans 14 amino acids. Trimming cost V 0 bases and J 4 bases, with 10 bases left between them. Germline V lookup: CDR1 SGHDT, CDR2 YYEEEE. The CDR3 spells CASSLESGIYGYTF. For the CDR3, the DNA is TGTGCCAGCAGCTTGGAGTCTGGGATCTATGGCTACACCTTC.

The chain couples TRBV5-1 to TRBJ2-7; D not resolved. There are 14 residues in the CDR3. V dropped 0 bases and J dropped 0 bases, with 7 bases sitting between them. Germline V gene sequence: CDR1 SGHRS, CDR2 YFSETQ. The CDR3 sequence: CASSLGGSSYEQYF. DNA for the CDR3: TGCGCCAGCAGCTTGGGCGGCAGCTCCTACGAGCAGTACTTC.

The chain employs TRBV29-1 and TRBJ2-5; D is unclear. The V gene lost 3 bases and the J gene lost 5 bases, with 7 bases spanning the gap. Germline V gene sequence: CDR1 SQVTM, CDR2 ANQGSEA. The CDR3 is made up of 11 amino acids. The CDR3 loop reads CSVEARETQYF. DNA for the CDR3: TGCAGCGTTGAGGCGCGGGAGACCCAGTACTTC.

This chain uses TRBV6-1 with TRBJ2-2; D perhaps matches TRBD1 (6 bases). Trimming took off 10 bases at V and 6 bases at J, with 15 bases between the two ends. Germline V lookup: CDR1 MNHNS, CDR2 SASEGT. The CDR3 covers 13 residues. CDR3: CANYRVGAGELFF. CDR3 DNA: TGTGCCAACTACAGGGTGGGGGCCGGGGAGCTGTTTTTT.

This clone was recorded once. This sequence joins TRBV5-8 and TRBJ1-1, with TRBD1 identical over 7 bases. The CDR3 contains 15 residues. J lost 0 bases, V lost 3 bases, and 5 bases had no gene match. In germline, CDR1 is SGHTS, CDR2 YDEGEE. CDR3 region: CASSSPDRMNTEAFF. The CDR3 nucleotides read TGTGCCAGCAGCTCCCCGGACAGGATGAACACTGAAGCTTTCTTT.

The chain joins TRBV5-6 to TRBJ2-7, with D unclear. The V and J ends lost 3 bases and 0 bases respectively, with 4 bases between them. The CDR3 is 12 amino acids. Germline V CDR1 and CDR2: SGHDT, YYEEEE. The CDR3 here is CASSSHSYEQYF. Written as DNA, the CDR3 is TGTGCCAGCAGCTCCCACTCCTACGAGCAGTACTTC.

V gene TRBV28 combines with J gene TRBJ1-4, with TRBD1 matching over 9 bases. This CDR3 spans 17 amino acids. Germline CDR1 and CDR2: MDHEN and SYDVKM. The V and J ends lost 7 bases and 0 bases, in that order; junction bases with no gene match: 9. CDR3 loop: CASNTGTGLATNEKLFF. CDR3 nucleotides: TGTGCCAGCAACACCGGGACAGGGCTTGCAACTAATGAAAAACTGTTTTTT.

The gene calls are TRBV7-6 and TRBJ1-1; TRBD1 is a possible D gene (6 bases). CDR3 length equals 14 residues. Trimming pared 5 bases from V and 1 base from J, leaving 11 bases between. From germline, CDR1 is SGHVS and CDR2 FNYEAQ. Here the CDR3 reads CASSLGQENTEAFF. CDR3 coding DNA: TGTGCCAGCAGCCTGGGACAAGAGAACACTGAAGCTTTCTTT.